The clone carrying this T cell receptor beta chain appeared a few times. Its cognate antigen is unknown. The sample is drawn from a study of post-analysis software for immune sequencing data. Whole-study findings and limits: Compared with controls, patients had more of 4 to 6 TRBV segments, including TRBV5-6, TRBV5-1 and TRBV20-1. Strong co-clustering by F measure linked samples that shared a preparation batch.

Every TCR beta cDNA library bore unique molecular identifiers. Some 500,000 cDNA molecules were recovered from an input of about 0.9 to 10 million T cells. TCRdb called the PCR reads again in MiXCR, with one record for every CDR3 protein. The profile shows roughly 570,000 distinct CDR3 sequences, 34% of them singletons. This CDR3 spans 14 amino acids. V was cut by 5 bases and J by 6 bases, with 14 bases left in between. Germline loops: CDR1 LGHDT, CDR2 YNNKEL (reference sequence). The gene calls are TRBV3-1 and TRBJ2-1; D gene ambiguous. Material for sequencing was blood. The clonotype comes from a girl aged 2-17 years with multiple sclerosis. As DNA, the CDR3 is TGTGCCAGCAGCAAACCCCCGGAGATCAATGAGCAGTTCTTC. Translating it yields CASSKPPEINEQFF.